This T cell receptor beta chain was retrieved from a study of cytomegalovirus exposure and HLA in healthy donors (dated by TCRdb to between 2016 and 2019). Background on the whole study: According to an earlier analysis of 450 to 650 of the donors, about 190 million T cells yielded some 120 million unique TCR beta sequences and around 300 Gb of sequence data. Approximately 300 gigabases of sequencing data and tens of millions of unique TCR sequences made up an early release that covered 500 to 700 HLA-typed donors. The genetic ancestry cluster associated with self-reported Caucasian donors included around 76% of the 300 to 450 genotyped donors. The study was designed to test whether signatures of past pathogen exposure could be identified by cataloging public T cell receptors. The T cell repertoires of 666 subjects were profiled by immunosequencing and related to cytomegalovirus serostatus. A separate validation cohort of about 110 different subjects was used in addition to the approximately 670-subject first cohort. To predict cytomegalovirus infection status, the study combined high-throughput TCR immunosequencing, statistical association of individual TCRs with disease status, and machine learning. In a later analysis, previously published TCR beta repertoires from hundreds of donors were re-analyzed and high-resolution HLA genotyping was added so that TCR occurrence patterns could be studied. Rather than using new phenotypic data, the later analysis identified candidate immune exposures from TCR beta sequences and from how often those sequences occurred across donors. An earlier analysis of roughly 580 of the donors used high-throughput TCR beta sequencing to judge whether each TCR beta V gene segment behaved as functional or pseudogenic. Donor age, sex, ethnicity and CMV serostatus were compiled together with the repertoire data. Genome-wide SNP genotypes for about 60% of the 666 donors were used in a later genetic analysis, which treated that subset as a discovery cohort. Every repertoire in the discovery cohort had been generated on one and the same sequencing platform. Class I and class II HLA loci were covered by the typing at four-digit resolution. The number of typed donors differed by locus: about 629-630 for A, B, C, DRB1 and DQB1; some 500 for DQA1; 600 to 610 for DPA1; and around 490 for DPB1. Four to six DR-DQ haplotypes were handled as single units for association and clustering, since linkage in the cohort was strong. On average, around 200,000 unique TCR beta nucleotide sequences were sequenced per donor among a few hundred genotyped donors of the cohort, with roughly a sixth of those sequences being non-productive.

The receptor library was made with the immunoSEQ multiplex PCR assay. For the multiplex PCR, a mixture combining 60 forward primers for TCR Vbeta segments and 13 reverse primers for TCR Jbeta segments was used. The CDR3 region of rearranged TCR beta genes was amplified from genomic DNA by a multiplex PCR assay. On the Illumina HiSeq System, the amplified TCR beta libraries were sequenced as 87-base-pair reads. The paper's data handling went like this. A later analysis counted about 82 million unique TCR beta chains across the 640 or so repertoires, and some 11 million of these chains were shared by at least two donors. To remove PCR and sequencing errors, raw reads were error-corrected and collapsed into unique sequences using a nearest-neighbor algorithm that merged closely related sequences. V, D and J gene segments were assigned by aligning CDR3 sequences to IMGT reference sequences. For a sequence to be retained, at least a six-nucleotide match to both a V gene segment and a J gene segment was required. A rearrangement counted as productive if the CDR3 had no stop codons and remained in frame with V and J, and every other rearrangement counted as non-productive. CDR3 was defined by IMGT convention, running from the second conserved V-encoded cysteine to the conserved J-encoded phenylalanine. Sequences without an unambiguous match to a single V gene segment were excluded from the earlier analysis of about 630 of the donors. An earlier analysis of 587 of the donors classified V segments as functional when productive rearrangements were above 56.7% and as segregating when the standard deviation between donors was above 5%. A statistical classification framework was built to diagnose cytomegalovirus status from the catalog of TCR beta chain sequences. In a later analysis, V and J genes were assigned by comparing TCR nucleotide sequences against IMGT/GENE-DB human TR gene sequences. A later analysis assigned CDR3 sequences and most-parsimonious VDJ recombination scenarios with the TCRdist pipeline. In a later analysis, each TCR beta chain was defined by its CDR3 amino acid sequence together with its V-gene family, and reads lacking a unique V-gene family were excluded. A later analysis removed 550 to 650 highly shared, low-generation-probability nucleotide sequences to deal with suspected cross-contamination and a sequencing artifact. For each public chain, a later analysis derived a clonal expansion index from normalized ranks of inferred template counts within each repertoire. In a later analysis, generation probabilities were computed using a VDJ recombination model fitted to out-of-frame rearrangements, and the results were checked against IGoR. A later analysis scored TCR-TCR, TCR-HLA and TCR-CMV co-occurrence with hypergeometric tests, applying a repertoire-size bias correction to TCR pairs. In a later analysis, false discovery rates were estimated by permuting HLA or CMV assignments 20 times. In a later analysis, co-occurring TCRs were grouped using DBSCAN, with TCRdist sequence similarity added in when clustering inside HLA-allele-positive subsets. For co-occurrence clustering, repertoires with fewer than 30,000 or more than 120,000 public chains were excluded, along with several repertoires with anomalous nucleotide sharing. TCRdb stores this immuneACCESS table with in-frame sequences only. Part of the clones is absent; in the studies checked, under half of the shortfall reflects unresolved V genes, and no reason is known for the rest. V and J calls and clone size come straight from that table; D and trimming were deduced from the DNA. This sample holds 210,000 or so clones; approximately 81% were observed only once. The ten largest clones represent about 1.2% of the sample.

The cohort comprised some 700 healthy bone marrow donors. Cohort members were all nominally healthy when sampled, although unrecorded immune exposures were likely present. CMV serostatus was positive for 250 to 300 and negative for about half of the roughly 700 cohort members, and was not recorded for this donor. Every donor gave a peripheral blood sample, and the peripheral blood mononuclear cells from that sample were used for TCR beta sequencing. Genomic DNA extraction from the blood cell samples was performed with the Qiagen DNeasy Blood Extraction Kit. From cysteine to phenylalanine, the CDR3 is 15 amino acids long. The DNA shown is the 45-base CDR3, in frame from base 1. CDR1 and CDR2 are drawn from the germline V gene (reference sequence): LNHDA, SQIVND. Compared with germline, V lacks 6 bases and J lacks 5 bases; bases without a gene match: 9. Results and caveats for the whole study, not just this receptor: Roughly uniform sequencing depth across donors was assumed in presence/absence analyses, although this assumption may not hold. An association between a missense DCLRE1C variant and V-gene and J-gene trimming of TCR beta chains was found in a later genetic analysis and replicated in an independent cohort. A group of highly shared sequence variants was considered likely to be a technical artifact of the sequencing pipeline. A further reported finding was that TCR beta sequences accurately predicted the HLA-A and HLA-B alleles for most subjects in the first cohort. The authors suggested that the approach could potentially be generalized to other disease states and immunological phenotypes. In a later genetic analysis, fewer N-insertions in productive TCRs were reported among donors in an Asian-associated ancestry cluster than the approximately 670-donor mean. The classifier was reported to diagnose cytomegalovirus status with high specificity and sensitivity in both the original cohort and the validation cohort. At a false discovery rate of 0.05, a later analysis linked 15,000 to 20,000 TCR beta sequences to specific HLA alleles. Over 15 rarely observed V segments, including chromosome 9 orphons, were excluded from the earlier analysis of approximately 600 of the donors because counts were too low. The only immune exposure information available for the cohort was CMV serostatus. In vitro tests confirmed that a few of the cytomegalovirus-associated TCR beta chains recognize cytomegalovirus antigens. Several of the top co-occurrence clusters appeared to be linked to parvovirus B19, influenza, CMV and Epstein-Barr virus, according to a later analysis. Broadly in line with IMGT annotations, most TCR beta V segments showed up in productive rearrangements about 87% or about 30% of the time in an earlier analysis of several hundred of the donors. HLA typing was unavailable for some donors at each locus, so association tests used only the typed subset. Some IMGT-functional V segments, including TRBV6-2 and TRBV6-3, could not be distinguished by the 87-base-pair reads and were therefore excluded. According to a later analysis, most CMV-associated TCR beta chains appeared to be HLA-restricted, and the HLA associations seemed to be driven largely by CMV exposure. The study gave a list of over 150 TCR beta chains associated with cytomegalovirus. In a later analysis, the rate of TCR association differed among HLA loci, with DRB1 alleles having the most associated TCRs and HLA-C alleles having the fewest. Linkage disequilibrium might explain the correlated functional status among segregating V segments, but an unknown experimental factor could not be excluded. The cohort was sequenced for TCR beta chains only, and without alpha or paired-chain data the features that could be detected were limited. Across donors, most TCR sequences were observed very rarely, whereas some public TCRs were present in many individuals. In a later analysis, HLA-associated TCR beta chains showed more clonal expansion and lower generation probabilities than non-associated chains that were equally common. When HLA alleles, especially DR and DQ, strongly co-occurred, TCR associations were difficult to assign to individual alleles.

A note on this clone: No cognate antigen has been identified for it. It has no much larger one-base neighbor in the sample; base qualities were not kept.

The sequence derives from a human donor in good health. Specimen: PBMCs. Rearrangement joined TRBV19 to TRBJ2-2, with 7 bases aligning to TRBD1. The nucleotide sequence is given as TGTGCCAGTAGCGTTAATACAGGGGCTACCGGGGAGCTGTTTTTT. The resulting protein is CASSVNTGATGELFF.